One sample yielded the 22 T cell receptor beta chains listed below, sequenced in a study of T cell repertoires in aging, cancer and after chemotherapy. Peripheral blood genomic DNA, not sorted cells or RNA, was the template. Multiplex touch-down PCR with TRB-A/B primers amplified rearranged V-D-J TRB sequences. TCRdb ran MiXCR on the multiplex PCR reads and lists one entry per CDR3 protein. Of 6,000 to 8,500 distinct CDR3 sequences detected, roughly 23% appear once; the ten largest clones hold about 8.5%. The specimen was blood. The origin of the receptors is a human donor with a blood cancer.

This clonotype is medium-sized (0.01 to 0.1%) by share. The rearrangement joins TRBV27 to TRBJ1-4; 8 bases agree with TRBD1. V lost 5 bases, J lost 1 base, and 6 bases stayed unmatched. This CDR3 spans 16 amino acids. CDR1 MNHEY and CDR2 SMNVEV come from the germline V gene (reference sequence). DNA for the CDR3: TGTGCCAGCAGTCAGCGACAGGGGCGAACTAATGAAAAACTGTTTTTT. Translating it yields CASSQRQGRTNEKLFF.

The sample holds a few counts of this clonotype. The V and J genes are TRBV5-1 and TRBJ1-1; 7 bases agree with TRBD1. Germline CDR1 and CDR2: SGHRS and YFSETQ. Germline trimming cut 0 bases from V and 1 base from J; bases unmatched to any gene: 6. The CDR3 is 16 amino acids. DNA for the CDR3: TGCGCCAGCAGCTTGGCCTTCGGGACAGAGAACACTGAAGCTTTCTTT. This translates into CASSLAFGTENTEAFF.

This chain joins TRBV6-5 and TRBJ1-3; D is unresolved. Germline-derived CDR1 and CDR2 are MNHEY and SVGAGI. V lost 3 bases, J lost 0 bases, and 12 bases lay in between. The CDR3 runs 16 residues. This CDR3 reads CASSYQEEDSGNTIYF. The CDR3 bases are TGTGCCAGCAGTTATCAGGAGGAGGACTCTGGAAACACCATATATTTT.

This clonotype is classed as medium-sized (0.01 to 0.1%). This chain connects TRBV6-1 to TRBJ2-1; no clear D. Germline V gene lookup returns CDR1 MNHNS and CDR2 SASEGT. The CDR3 totals 12 residues. Deletions cut 2 bases from V and 1 base from J, with 0 bases between. The CDR3 DNA sequence: TGTGCCAGCAGTGAATCCTACAATGAGCAGTTCTTC. Its translation: CASSESYNEQFF.

This sequence joins TRBV7-3 and TRBJ2-1, with TRBD2 matching over 9 bases. The CDR3 consists of 16 residues. CDR1 and CDR2 (germline): SGHTA, FQGTGA. V shed 5 bases and J 6 bases; nucleotides not matched to a gene: 11. CDR3 sequence reads: CASSPGGVAGVNEQFF. The CDR3 DNA reads TGTGCCAGCAGCCCCGGGGGGGTAGCGGGAGTCAATGAGCAGTTCTTC.

The chain joins TRBV28 to TRBJ1-1, with a tentative D call TRBD1 (5 bases). The CDR3 sequence is 14 residues long. Germline V gene data show CDR1 as MDHEN and CDR2 as SYDVKM. Trimming shortened V by 2 bases and J by 4 bases, and 11 bases separated the two germline ends. DNA for the CDR3: TGTGCCAGCAGTTTAGTGGGGGGGGGCACTGAAGCTTTCTTT. This encodes CASSLVGGGTEAFF.

The chain couples TRBV5-1 to TRBJ2-7, with a weak D call TRBD2 (5 bases). The V gene lost 4 bases and the J gene lost 7 bases, with 21 bases spanning the gap. From germline, CDR1 is SGHRS and CDR2 YFSETQ. The CDR3 spans 15 residues. The CDR3 DNA sequence: TGCGCCAGCAGCCCTTACTCAGGCCCAAGGGAGGAGCAGTACTTC. Protein product: CASSPYSGPREEQYF.

By share of the sample, this clonotype is medium-sized. The genes are TRBV12-3 or TRBV12-4 and TRBJ2-1, with 10 bases identical to TRBD2. J gave up 4 bases and V 3 bases, and 3 bases lay outside the gene matches. This CDR3 has 15 residues. CDR3 DNA: TGTGCCAGCAGTTTTCAGGGACTAGCGTACAATGAGCAGTTCTTC. Protein: CASSFQGLAYNEQFF.

The chain joins TRBV20-1 to TRBJ1-5; perhaps TRBD1 as D (6 bases). Germline lookup yields CDR1 DFQATT and CDR2 SNEGSKA (reference sequence). The CDR3 has 16 amino acids. V lost 4 bases and J 0 bases, leaving 16 bases between the germline ends. In nucleotides, the CDR3 is TGCAGTGCTATTCGGGGGGCCGGGGATAGCAATCAGCCCCAGCATTTT. It codes for CSAIRGAGDSNQPQHF.

This chain connects TRBV5-1 to TRBJ2-1; 7 bases are a match to TRBD1. The V gene end was trimmed by 0 bases and the J gene end by 4 bases; junction bases not matched to a gene: 1. This CDR3 comprises 14 residues. Germline V CDR1 and CDR2: SGHRS, YFSETQ. CDR3 sequence: CASSLGQGYNEQFF. The CDR3 DNA reads TGCGCCAGCAGCTTGGGACAGGGATACAATGAGCAGTTCTTC.

By share, this clonotype ranks as medium-sized. This chain joins TRBV29-1 and TRBJ2-3; D possibly corresponds to TRBD2 (5 bases). The CDR3 is 15 residues long. Trimming removed 5 bases from V and 0 bases from J, with 15 bases in between. Germline-derived CDR1 and CDR2 are SQVTM and ANQGSEA. The CDR3 sequence is CSVSASGTSTDTQYF. DNA for the CDR3: TGCAGCGTTTCGGCCAGCGGCACTAGCACAGATACGCAGTATTTT.

The chain recombines TRBV10-3 with TRBJ2-5; weak D call: TRBD2 (5 bases). From germline, CDR1 is ENHRY and CDR2 SYGVKD. Trimming pared 5 bases from V and 3 bases from J, leaving 13 bases between. The CDR3 is made up of 14 amino acids. CDR3 sequence (DNA): TGTGCCATCAGTCGTTTTGCGGGCGAAGAGACCCAGTACTTC. It yields the protein CAISRFAGEETQYF.

This clonotype appeared a few times. The chain uses TRBV10-3 and TRBJ2-1; D is tentatively TRBD1 or TRBD2 (5 bases each). Germline V gene data show CDR1 as ENHRY and CDR2 as SYGVKD. V was pared by 2 bases and J by 1 base, with 12 bases between. The CDR3 is 16 residues long. CDR3 sequence reads: CAISEGDGLSYNEQFF. CDR3 DNA sequence: TGTGCCATCAGTGAGGGGGACGGATTATCCTACAATGAGCAGTTCTTC.

The V gene is TRBV20-1, the J gene TRBJ1-5; D unclear. Germline CDR1 DFQATT, CDR2 SNEGSKA (reference sequence). There are 14 residues in the CDR3. Trimming left V 7 bases short and J 4 bases short, with 17 bases between. CDR3 protein: CSGGWRDANQPQHF. The CDR3 DNA reads as TGCAGTGGTGGTTGGAGAGACGCTAATCAGCCCCAGCATTTT.

This chain uses TRBV7-2 with TRBJ1-6; a weak D match, TRBD1 (6 bases). The CDR3 sequence is 21 residues long. V shed 4 bases and J shed 2 bases, with 27 bases lying between them. Germline CDR1 SGHTA, CDR2 FQGNSA. CDR3 residues: CASSSLKPGDRSNPYNSPLHF. In nucleotides, the CDR3 is TGTGCCAGCAGCTCGCTGAAGCCAGGGGACCGCTCGAACCCCTATAATTCACCCCTCCACTTT.

This clonotype was detected once. The rearrangement links TRBV5-1 to TRBJ1-1; TRBD1 is a possible D gene (6 bases). The CDR3 has 17 residues. V shed 5 bases and J shed 4 bases, with 24 bases lying between them. The germline CDR1 and CDR2 sequences are SGHRS and YFSETQ. The CDR3 loop reads CASRRDIWDLIGTEAFF. CDR3 bases: TGCGCCAGCAGACGGGACATTTGGGACCTGATTGGCACTGAAGCTTTCTTT.

This clonotype is labeled as medium-sized. This chain joins TRBV6-6 and TRBJ2-7; 7 bases agree with TRBD2. With 2 bases clipped from V and 0 bases from J, the junction kept 10 bases outside the gene matches. Germline CDR1 reads MNHNY; CDR2 reads SVGAGI (reference sequence). The CDR3 length is 17 residues. In DNA form, the CDR3 reads TGTGCCAGCAGTTACGGGTCGGGAGGTACTGGCTCCTACGAGCAGTACTTC. It codes for CASSYGSGGTGSYEQYF.

The chain recombines TRBV5-1 with TRBJ2-2; 8 bases agree with TRBD2. This CDR3 is built from 15 residues. The V segment lost 4 bases and the J segment 7 bases; nucleotides outside the gene matches: 9. Germline V CDR1 and CDR2: SGHRS, YFSETQ. The CDR3 loop is CASSPPGLVGGELFF. CDR3 DNA sequence: TGCGCCAGCAGCCCTCCGGGACTAGTTGGCGGGGAGCTGTTTTTT.

In DNA form, the CDR3 reads TGTGCCAGCAGCTTTAGTTCAGGGCTTGGCTATGGCTACACCTTC. Translating gives CASSFSSGLGYGYTF. The chain joins TRBV7-9 to TRBJ1-2, with D possibly matching TRBD1 (5 bases). The CDR3 length is 15 residues. Trimming pared 3 bases from V and 4 bases from J, leaving 15 bases between. The germline V gene encodes CDR1 SEHNR and CDR2 FQNEAQ (reference sequence).

By frequency in the sample, this clonotype is medium-sized. The chain couples TRBV6-5 to TRBJ1-2; D perhaps matches TRBD1 (5 bases). Germline V lookup: CDR1 MNHEY, CDR2 SVGAGI. The CDR3 sequence is 12 residues long. Trimming removed 2 bases at V and 13 bases at J, with 14 bases between. The CDR3 bases are TGTGCCAGCAGTTACAGAGGGGATGGCCTCACCTTC. Encoded protein: CASSYRGDGLTF.

This chain uses TRBV6-9 with TRBJ1-6; 7 bases agree with TRBD1. Germline CDR1 is MNHGY and CDR2 is SVAAGI. The CDR3 totals 18 residues. V shed 6 bases, J shed 0 bases, and the junction held 11 bases outside the gene matches. The CDR3 spells CASSHGTARSSYNSPLHF. In DNA, the CDR3 is TGTGCCAGCAGCCATGGGACAGCCCGAAGCTCCTATAATTCACCCCTCCACTTT.

This clonotype is classed as medium-sized. The genes are TRBV19 and TRBJ2-1; 8 bases fit TRBD2. With 4 bases clipped from V and 4 bases from J, the junction kept 3 bases outside the gene matches. Germline loops: CDR1 LNHDA, CDR2 SQIVND (reference sequence). The CDR3 length is 14 residues. The CDR3 DNA reads as TGTGCCAGTAGTACCCAGCGGGAGTACAATGAGCAGTTCTTC. Its protein is CASSTQREYNEQFF.